Each of the 29 T cell receptor beta chains below was sequenced from the same sample in a study of beta chain features in type 1 diabetes. Broader study findings: The study found moderately but significantly shorter TCRB CDR3s in all four CD4+ subsets of Type 1 diabetes patients.

Their antigens remain unidentified. cDNA synthesis used the whole RNA isolate, giving expressed TCRB sequences. The assay was immunoSEQ multiplex PCR, and TCRdb's table has in-frame clones only and misses some. The sample has around 690,000 clones, around 11% seen once; the top ten hold roughly 0.11%. Material for sequencing was naive CD4+ T cells from blood. These receptors all come from a man aged 25-45 years with type 1 diabetes.

The sample holds a few counts of this clone. The gene calls are TRBV7-2 and TRBJ1-5; D gene unclear. The V and J ends lost 1 base and 9 bases respectively, with 10 bases between them. This CDR3 comprises 13 residues. Looked up from germline, CDR1 is SGHTA and CDR2 is FQGNSA. The CDR3 is CASSLGGQGPQHF. CDR3 sequence (DNA): TGTGCCAGCAGCTTAGGTGGTCAAGGGCCCCAGCATTTT. Combining the CDR3 with reference TRBV7-2 and TRBJ1-5 gives the whole variable domain GAGVSQSPSNKVTEKGKDVELRCDPISGHTALYWYRQSLGQGLEFLIYFQGNSAPDKSGLPSDRFSAERTGGSVSTLTIQRTQQEDSAVYLCASSLGGQGPQHFGDGTRLSIL.

The chain is built from TRBV6-5 and TRBJ2-5; TRBD1 matches 7 bases. V lost 6 bases and J lost 3; bases outside the gene matches: 4. Germline-derived CDR1 and CDR2 are MNHEY and SVGAGI. This CDR3 region has 13 residues. DNA for the CDR3: TGTGCCAGCAGGGGGACAGCTAAAGAGACCCAGTACTTC. Amino acid sequence: CASRGTAKETQYF.

This clone was counted only a few times. The rearrangement joins TRBV9 to TRBJ1-4; TRBD1 is a possible D gene (5 bases). Trimming took off 4 bases at V and 8 bases at J, with 15 bases between the two ends. Germline V CDR1 and CDR2: SGDLS, YYNGEE. The CDR3 covers 14 residues. CDR3 in amino acids: CASSLRGTSEKLFF. The CDR3 DNA sequence: TGTGCCAGCAGCCTAAGGGGTACCTCCGAAAAACTGTTTTTT.

This clone showed up just a few times. The V gene is TRBV9, the J gene TRBJ1-3; TRBD1 might be the D (6 bases). V shed 3 bases and J shed 4 bases, with 11 bases lying between them. CDR1 is SGDLS and CDR2 is YYNGEE in the germline V gene. CDR3 length equals 14 residues. This CDR3 is CASSAGDKGNTIYF. CDR3 sequence (DNA): TGTGCCAGCAGCGCCGGGGACAAAGGAAACACCATATATTTT.

This clone was counted a few times. The rearrangement links TRBV18 to TRBJ1-2; D gene ambiguous. CDR3 size: 14 residues. Trimming shortened V by 1 base and J by 3 bases, and 9 bases separated the two germline ends. Germline V CDR1 and CDR2: KGHSH, LQKENI. CDR3 protein: CASSPRPRDYGYTF. The CDR3 DNA reads TGTGCCAGCTCACCACGGCCAAGGGACTATGGCTACACCTTC. Full variable domain (outside the CDR3, taken from reference TRBV18 and TRBJ1-2): NAGVMQNPRHLVRRRGQEARLRCSPMKGHSHVYWYRQLPEEGLKFMVYLQKENIIDESGMPKERFSAEFPKEGPSILRIQQVVRGDSAAYFCASSPRPRDYGYTFGSGTRLTVV.

The genes are TRBV4-2 and TRBJ2-3; no clear D. CDR3 size: 13 residues. Per germline, CDR1 LGHNA and CDR2 YNFKEQ. The V and J ends lost 2 bases and 5 bases respectively, with 8 bases between them. The CDR3 DNA follows: TGTGCCAGCAGCCAACTAGACGGAGATACGCAGTATTTT. It specifies CASSQLDGDTQYF.

This clone turned up a few times. The chain carries TRBV28 and TRBJ2-7; 9 positions match TRBD1. V lost 4 bases, J lost 3 bases, and 7 bases stayed unmatched. The CDR3 has 15 amino acids. The germline V gene has CDR1 MDHEN and CDR2 SYDVKM. The CDR3 DNA sequence: TGTGCCAGCAGTTACGGGACAGGGAAGTTCTACGAGCAGTACTTC. Its protein is CASSYGTGKFYEQYF.

The chain uses TRBV2 and TRBJ2-7; no definite D call. Trimming stripped 8 bases from V and 4 bases from J, with 9 bases between. The CDR3 length is 11 residues. Per germline, CDR1 SNHLY and CDR2 FYNNEI. The CDR3 region has the DNA TGTGCCAGCGTGAGTACGTACGAGCAGTACTTC. This gives the protein CASVSTYEQYF.

There are a few counts of this clone. The V call is TRBV5-1, the J call TRBJ2-7; TRBD1 aligns across 7 bases. Germline values: CDR1 SGHRS, CDR2 YFSETQ. V trimming: 4 bases; J trimming: 0 bases; junction bases outside the gene matches: 4. This CDR3 contains 14 residues. CDR3 DNA sequence: TGCGCCAGCAGCATAGGGGACAGCTCCTACGAGCAGTACTTC. It translates to CASSIGDSSYEQYF.

This clone occurred a few times. The chain joins TRBV6-1 to TRBJ1-4; D gene ambiguous. The CDR3 has 16 residues. The V end lost 2 bases, the J end lost 0 bases, and 10 bases lay between the germline ends. The germline V gene encodes CDR1 MNHNS and CDR2 SASEGT. In DNA, the CDR3 is TGTGCCAGCAGTGAAAGAGAGGGTTCAACTAATGAAAAACTGTTTTTT. Its translation is CASSEREGSTNEKLFF.

This chain's CDR3 is CASSLATGREQYF. The DNA for the CDR3 is TGTGCCAGCAGCTTAGCGACAGGGCGCGAGCAGTACTTC. V usage is TRBV7-2 and J usage is TRBJ2-7, with 7 bases aligning to TRBD1. CDR3 length: 13 amino acids. The V gene's germline CDR1 is SGHTA and CDR2 FQGNSA. Trimming removed 0 bases from V and 6 bases from J; junction bases left unmatched: 2.

The chain links TRBV19 to TRBJ1-5, with 8 bases aligning to TRBD1. CDR1 LNHDA and CDR2 SQIVND come from the germline V gene (reference sequence). V was pared by 3 bases and J by 7 bases, with 5 bases of the junction left unmatched. The CDR3 contains 14 residues. The chain's CDR3 is CASSIGAGGQPQHF. CDR3 coding DNA: TGTGCCAGTAGTATTGGGGCAGGGGGCCAGCCCCAGCATTTT.

The J gene is TRBJ1-3, the V gene TRBV30, with D possibly being TRBD1 (5 bases). V lost 2 bases to trimming and J lost 0 bases, with 14 bases between them. This CDR3 has 16 amino acids. Germline V gene lookup returns CDR1 GTSNPN and CDR2 SVGIG (reference sequence). The CDR3 is CAWSTPTATSGNTIYF. The CDR3 region has the DNA TGTGCCTGGAGTACCCCGACAGCCACCTCTGGAAACACCATATATTTT.

The rearrangement joins TRBV9 to TRBJ1-2, with D perhaps matching TRBD1 (5 bases). The germline CDR1 and CDR2 sequences are SGDLS and YYNGEE. This CDR3 is built from 19 residues. Trimming pared 0 bases from V and 4 bases from J, leaving 25 bases between. The CDR3 is CASSVAFGVDSQRGYGYTF. CDR3 DNA sequence: TGTGCCAGCAGCGTAGCTTTCGGGGTCGACAGCCAGCGTGGCTATGGCTACACCTTC.

The J gene is TRBJ1-4, the V gene TRBV5-1; 7 positions match TRBD1. The CDR3 contains 14 residues. The germline V gene encodes CDR1 SGHRS and CDR2 YFSETQ. V trimming: 5 bases; J trimming: 8 bases; junction bases outside the gene matches: 9. CDR3 nucleotides: TGCGCCAGCAGAGTCACGACAGGGTCGGAAAAACTGTTTTTT. This codes for CASRVTTGSEKLFF.

The V and J genes are TRBV9 and TRBJ1-2, with 7 bases matching TRBD1. CDR1 is SGDLS, CDR2 YYNGEE, per germline. The CDR3 totals 13 residues. The V and J ends lost 4 bases and 4 bases, in that order; junction bases with no gene match: 4. The CDR3 reads CASSPGQVYGYTF. CDR3 coding DNA: TGTGCCAGCAGCCCCGGACAGGTCTATGGCTACACCTTC.

In this sample, this clone turned up a few times. The J gene is TRBJ2-4, the V gene TRBV7-8; a weak D match, TRBD2 (5 bases). V was clipped by 3 bases and J by 2 bases, with 14 bases between them. This CDR3 is built from 16 residues. Germline CDR1 is SGHVS and CDR2 is FQNEAQ. The CDR3 DNA is TGTGCCAGCAGCTTCCGACGCTGGGAGACCAAAAACATTCAGTACTTC. This encodes CASSFRRWETKNIQYF.

CDR3: CASSVASGASTDTQYF. In nucleotides, the CDR3 is TGTGCCAGCAGCGTAGCGTCGGGGGCAAGCACAGATACGCAGTATTTT. The chain uses TRBV9 and TRBJ2-3; D is perhaps TRBD1 or TRBD2 (6 bases each). Per the germline V gene, CDR1 is SGDLS and CDR2 is YYNGEE. This CDR3 has 16 residues. V was trimmed by 0 bases and J by 0 bases, leaving 11 bases between them. Full variable domain (remainder filled in from reference TRBV9 and TRBJ2-3): DSGVTQTPKHLITATGQRVTLRCSPRSGDLSVYWYQQSLDQGLQFLIQYYNGEERAKGNILERFSAQQFPDLHSELNLSSLELGDSALYFCASSVASGASTDTQYFGPGTRLTVL.

The sample holds a few counts of this clone. V gene TRBV28 combines with J gene TRBJ2-3; a possible D gene is TRBD1 (5 bases). This CDR3 is built from 12 residues. Trimming left V 7 bases short and J 7 bases short, with 12 bases between. Germline assignment: CDR1 MDHEN and CDR2 SYDVKM. The CDR3 DNA reads TGTGCCAGCAAACAGGTTGGGTATACGCAGTATTTT. Translation: CASKQVGYTQYF.

There are a few counts of this clone. The V call is TRBV28, the J call TRBJ1-4; D gene ambiguous. Looked up from germline, CDR1 is MDHEN and CDR2 is SYDVKM. The CDR3 length is 15 residues. Between the trimmed V and J ends, which lost 5 bases and 8 bases, there was a span of 18 bases. The CDR3 reads CASSPSRSLGEKLFF. The CDR3 DNA follows: TGTGCCAGCAGTCCATCTAGGAGCCTTGGGGAAAAACTGTTTTTT.

This clone was seen a few times. J is TRBJ2-5 and V is TRBV6-5; no clear D. CDR3 length: 14 residues. Germline-derived CDR1 and CDR2 are MNHEY and SVGAGI. The V end was cut by 5 bases, the J end by 1 base, with 11 bases between. CDR3 bases: TGTGCCAGCAGTCGACGGACGGGCCAAGAGACCCAGTACTTC. It specifies CASSRRTGQETQYF.

This clone showed up just once. V gene TRBV30 combines with J gene TRBJ1-5; D uncertain. Germline V gene lookup returns CDR1 GTSNPN and CDR2 SVGIG (reference sequence). The V gene lost 0 bases and the J gene lost 0 bases, with 6 bases spanning the gap. This CDR3 region has 14 residues. The CDR3 loop is CAWSVGLSNQPQHF. The CDR3 DNA is TGTGCCTGGAGTGTAGGCCTTAGCAATCAGCCCCAGCATTTT.

This clone has only a few counts. This sequence joins TRBV7-2 and TRBJ1-4, with a tentative D call TRBD1 (6 bases). The CDR3 contains 15 residues. V lost 5 bases, J lost 7 bases, and 17 bases lay in between. Per germline, CDR1 SGHTA and CDR2 FQGNSA. The CDR3 region is CASSPMGGRGEKLFF. The CDR3 DNA reads as TGTGCCAGCAGCCCGATGGGGGGGCGCGGTGAAAAACTGTTTTTT. Complete variable domain (other parts from reference TRBV7-2 and TRBJ1-4): GAGVSQSPSNKVTEKGKDVELRCDPISGHTALYWYRQSLGQGLEFLIYFQGNSAPDKSGLPSDRFSAERTGGSVSTLTIQRTQQEDSAVYLCASSPMGGRGEKLFFGSGTQLSVL.

This clone was detected a few times. The V gene is TRBV29-1, the J gene TRBJ2-1; D not resolved. The CDR3 consists of 16 residues. V lost 1 base and J 0 bases, leaving 13 bases between the germline ends. Germline V gives CDR1 SQVTM, CDR2 ANQGSEA. The CDR3 spells CSVEGGRRSSYNEQFF. CDR3 nucleotides: TGCAGCGTTGAAGGAGGTCGCAGGAGCTCCTACAATGAGCAGTTCTTC.

CDR3 DNA sequence: TGTGCCAGCAGCCCCCGGGACAGGGGAAACGAGCAGTACTTC. Its protein is CASSPRDRGNEQYF. The chain employs TRBV7-9 and TRBJ2-7, with 10 bases lining up with TRBD1. V was pared by 5 bases and J by 5 bases, with 6 bases of the junction left unmatched. The CDR3 spans 14 residues. Germline assignment: CDR1 SEHNR and CDR2 FQNEAQ (reference sequence).

This clone appeared a few times. V gene TRBV9 combines with J gene TRBJ2-3; possible D gene TRBD1, 6 bases. Deletions cut 0 bases from V and 3 bases from J, with 17 bases between. Germline V gene data show CDR1 as SGDLS and CDR2 as YYNGEE. There are 17 residues in the CDR3. This chain's CDR3 is CASSVVARTDNTDTQYF. The DNA for the CDR3 is TGTGCCAGCAGCGTAGTGGCTCGGACAGATAATACAGATACGCAGTATTTT.

The V and J genes are TRBV7-9 and TRBJ1-5; D is unresolved. Germline CDR1 reads SEHNR; CDR2 reads FQNEAQ (reference sequence). This CDR3 spans 13 amino acids. V dropped 7 bases and J dropped 4 bases, with 11 bases sitting between them. The CDR3 protein is CASNSRVNQPQHF. The CDR3 region has the DNA TGTGCCAGCAACTCAAGGGTAAATCAGCCCCAGCATTTT. Using reference TRBV7-9 and TRBJ1-5 for the parts outside the CDR3, the full variable domain is DTGVSQNPRHKITKRGQNVTFRCDPISEHNRLYWYRQTLGQGPEFLTYFQNEAQLEKSRLLSDRFSAERPKGSFSTLEIQRTEQGDSAMYLCASNSRVNQPQHFGDGTRLSIL.

The sample holds a few counts of this clone. The chain links TRBV19 to TRBJ2-2, with TRBD2 identical over 7 bases. J was trimmed by 5 bases and V by 9 bases; bases with no gene match: 12. CDR1 is LNHDA and CDR2 is SQIVND in the germline V gene (reference sequence). The CDR3 contains 15 residues. CDR3 residues: CASSGRGSMTGELFF. The CDR3 bases are TGTGCCAGCTCGGGGAGGGGTAGTATGACCGGGGAGCTGTTTTTT. The whole variable domain, filled in from reference TRBV19 and TRBJ2-2, reads DGGITQSPKYLFRKEGQNVTLSCEQNLNHDAMYWYRQDPGQGLRLIYYSQIVNDFQKGDIAEGYSVSREKKESFPLTVTSAQKNPTAFYLCASSGRGSMTGELFFGEGSRLTVL.

There are a few counts of this clone. The chain recombines TRBV9 with TRBJ1-3; TRBD1 matches 9 bases. Germline CDR1 reads SGDLS; CDR2 reads YYNGEE. The CDR3 is 17 residues long. The trim removed 4 bases at V and 0 bases at J, leaving 8 bases unmatched. The CDR3: CASSTRTGDYSGNTIYF. The CDR3 DNA reads TGTGCCAGCAGCACCCGGACAGGGGATTACTCTGGAAACACCATATATTTT.